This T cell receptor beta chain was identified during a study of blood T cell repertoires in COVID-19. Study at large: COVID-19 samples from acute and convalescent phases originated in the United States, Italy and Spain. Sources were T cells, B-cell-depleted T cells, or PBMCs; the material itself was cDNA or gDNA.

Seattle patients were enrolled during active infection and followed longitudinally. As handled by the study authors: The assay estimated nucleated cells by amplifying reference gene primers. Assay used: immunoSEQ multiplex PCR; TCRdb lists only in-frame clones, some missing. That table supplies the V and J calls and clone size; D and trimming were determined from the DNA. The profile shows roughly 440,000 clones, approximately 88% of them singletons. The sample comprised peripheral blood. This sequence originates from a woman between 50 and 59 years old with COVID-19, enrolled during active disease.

CDR3 nucleotide sequence: TGTGCCAGTAGTAGCGGTCCAAACACCGGGGAGCTGTTTTTT. Its translation is CASSSGPNTGELFF. This chain links TRBV19 with TRBJ2-2; D is ambiguous. Trimming shortened V by 4 bases and J by 2 bases, and 8 bases separated the two germline ends. In germline, CDR1 is LNHDA, CDR2 SQIVND (reference sequence). The CDR3 sequence is 14 residues long.